This entry describes one TCR beta chain. Looked up from germline, CDR1 is SGHAT and CDR2 is FQNNGV. This CDR3 comprises 11 residues. Trimming pared 5 bases from V and 6 bases from J, leaving 5 bases between. This record belongs to a study of T cell changes during pregnancy in multiple sclerosis. Some clones are missing from TCRdb's copy, which holds only in-frame ones; the method was immunoSEQ multiplex PCR. The profile shows under 85,000 clones, 90% of them singletons. Sequencing used peripheral blood, obtained after pregnancy. The TCR comes from a female donor in good health, enrolled as a control in a pregnancy study. This chain uses TRBV11-2 with TRBJ1-3; D ambiguous. The CDR3 coding sequence is TGTGCCAGCAGCCCCAAAAACACCATATATTTT. This codes for CASSPKNTIYF.